The 16 T cell receptor delta chains reported below all come from one sample, sequenced in a study of gamma-delta chains in newborns, infants, children. TCRdb called clones anew from the reads with CATT. The table records some 4,800 delta-chain clones, 38% of them present only once. Sequences were obtained from blood. The source is a child who received the measles vaccine.

This chain uses TRDV3 with TRDJ1; 10 bases are shared with TRDD3. From germline, CDR1 is TVYSNPD and CDR2 GDNSRS (reference sequence). This CDR3 is built from 16 residues. The trim removed 2 bases at V and 3 bases at J, leaving 12 bases unmatched. CDR3 in amino acids: CAFDPFWGIGPDKLIF. Here the CDR3 DNA reads TGTGCCTTTGATCCTTTCTGGGGGATAGGGCCCGATAAACTCATCTTT.

This clone was seen only a few times. V is TRDV1 and J is TRDJ1, with 11 positions matching TRDD3. The CDR3 is 28 amino acids. Germline V lookup: CDR1 TSWWSYY, CDR2 QGS. The ends lost 0 bases at V and 2 bases at J; junction bases unmatched: 38. The CDR3, as DNA: TGTGCTCTTGGGGAACTGGCCTTCCTACGTACTGGGGGATATTATGGTTTTCCCAGAGACGAAAAAACCGATAAACTCATCTTT. It is translated as CALGELAFLRTGGYYGFPRDEKTDKLIF.

J is TRDJ1 and V is TRDV1, with TRDD3 matching 12 bases. Trimming removed 2 bases from V and 1 base from J; junction bases left unmatched: 17. The CDR3 extends over 21 amino acids. CDR1 TSWWSYY and CDR2 QGS come from the germline V gene. The CDR3 loop is CALGEVPLKLLGDTGTDKLIF. CDR3 nucleotides: TGTGCTCTTGGGGAAGTACCCCTCAAGTTACTGGGGGATACAGGCACCGATAAACTCATCTTT.

The chain links TRDV1 to TRDJ1, with D maybe TRDD3 (6 bases). V was trimmed by 5 bases and J by 0 bases, leaving 31 bases between them. This CDR3 region has 21 residues. The V gene's germline CDR1 is TSWWSYY and CDR2 QGS. The CDR3 coding sequence is TGTGCTCTTGGGTCATTCGTACTTCCCCACCTGGGGATGCCGTACACCGATAAACTCATCTTT. This codes for CALGSFVLPHLGMPYTDKLIF.

A few counts support this clone. CDR3 coding DNA: TGTGCCTGTGACACCGGTTGGGGGGCTCCCAAGGGCGATAAACTCATCTTT. It translates to CACDTGWGAPKGDKLIF. The chain has TRDV2 and TRDJ1, with D perhaps matching TRDD3 (6 bases). The CDR3 covers 17 residues. Per the germline V gene, CDR1 is GEAIGNYY and CDR2 is EKD. Trimming left V 0 bases short and J 4 bases short, with 20 bases between.

In its sample, this clone was seen a few times. This chain joins TRDV1 and TRDJ1; 10 nucleotides agree with TRDD3. This CDR3 has 22 residues. Per germline, CDR1 TSWWSYY and CDR2 QGS. V was pared by 2 bases and J by 0 bases, with 21 bases of the junction left unmatched. The CDR3 reads CALGEILLPIDWGIMYTDKLIF. CDR3 nucleotide sequence: TGTGCTCTTGGGGAAATCCTCCTTCCTATTGACTGGGGGATTATGTACACCGATAAACTCATCTTT.

The J gene is TRDJ1, the V gene TRDV1; 10 positions match TRDD3. The V and J ends lost 7 bases and 10 bases, in that order; junction bases with no gene match: 18. Germline V gene sequence: CDR1 TSWWSYY, CDR2 QGS. This CDR3 comprises 16 residues. The CDR3 sequence is CALDFRSTGGFQGLIF. The CDR3 coding sequence is TGTGCTCTTGATTTCAGGAGTACTGGGGGATTCCAGGGACTCATCTTT.

This clone was counted between two and nine times. The V gene is TRDV1, the J gene TRDJ1; the match to TRDD3 covers 11 bases. CDR1 and CDR2 from the germline V gene are TSWWSYY and QGS. The CDR3 is 20 residues long. Germline trimming cut 2 bases from V and 0 bases from J; bases unmatched to any gene: 14. CDR3 region: CALGEGWGIPSILYTDKLIF. The CDR3 bases are TGTGCTCTTGGGGAAGGCTGGGGGATACCGTCCATTCTTTACACCGATAAACTCATCTTT.

Note on this clone: A far larger clone is only one base removed, so a read error is likely. This specimen includes other DNA sequences encoding the same CDR3. The chain uses TRDV1 and TRDJ1; 9 nucleotides agree with TRDD2. The CDR3 is made up of 20 amino acids. Germline assignment: CDR1 TSWWSYY and CDR2 QGS. The J segment lost 4 bases and the V segment lost 0 bases, leaving 18 bases of the junction unmatched. The CDR3 spells CALGELSLPTGDCFCDKLIF. Here the CDR3 DNA reads TGTGCTCTTGGGGAACTCAGCCTTCCTACGGGGGACTGCTTCTGCGATAAACTCATCTTT.

This clone is medium-sized by share. The chain carries TRDV2 and TRDJ3; 11 bases agree with TRDD3. Germline trimming cut 2 bases from V and 1 base from J; bases unmatched to any gene: 3. The CDR3 sequence is 18 residues long. Germline CDR1 and CDR2: GEAIGNYY and EKD. CDR3 coding DNA: TGTGCCTGTGACAATACTGGGGGATATTCCTGGGACACCCGACAGATGTTTTTC. This translates into CACDNTGGYSWDTRQMFF.

The chain employs TRDV3 and TRDJ1; TRDD3 matches 9 bases. Per the germline V gene, CDR1 is TVYSNPD and CDR2 is GDNSRS (reference sequence). The CDR3 runs 13 residues. V trimming: 5 bases; J trimming: 3 bases; junction bases outside the gene matches: 7. The CDR3 is CAVSGGLPDKLIF. In DNA form, the CDR3 reads TGTGCCGTCTCTGGGGGATTGCCCGATAAACTCATCTTT. Supplemented by reference TRDV3 and TRDJ1, the full variable domain reads CDKVTQSSPDQTVASGSEVVLLCTYDTVYSNPDLFWYRIRPDYSFQFVFYGDNSRSEGADFTQGRFSVKHILTQKAFHLVISPVRTEDSATYYCAVSGGLPDKLIFGKGTRVTVEP.

The CDR3 protein is CACDAWGNSWDTRQMFF. The CDR3 region has the DNA TGTGCCTGTGACGCCTGGGGGAACTCCTGGGACACCCGACAGATGTTTTTC. V is TRDV2 and J is TRDJ3, with TRDD3 matching over 8 bases. V lost 3 bases and J lost 0; bases outside the gene matches: 3. The CDR3 length is 17 residues. CDR1 GEAIGNYY and CDR2 EKD come from the germline V gene.

This clone was detected only once. Other DNA sequences of this sample code for an identical CDR3. This chain uses TRDV1 with TRDJ1, with TRDD3 matching over 12 bases. Germline CDR1 is TSWWSYY and CDR2 is QGS. The CDR3 runs to 23 residues. The V segment lost 2 bases and the J segment 0 bases; nucleotides outside the gene matches: 22. CDR3 in amino acids: CALGELSPTLYWGIPPYTDKLIF. The DNA of the CDR3 is TGTGCTCTTGGGGAATTATCCCCTACCCTGTACTGGGGGATACCCCCGTACACCGATAAACTCATCTTT.

In its sample, this clone ranks as medium-sized. The chain links TRDV2 to TRDJ3, with 11 bases identical to TRDD3. Germline trimming cut 1 base from V and 0 bases from J; bases unmatched to any gene: 7. Germline-derived CDR1 and CDR2 are GEAIGNYY and EKD. The CDR3 is made up of 20 amino acids. The CDR3 spells CACDTVGDTLCSWDTRQMFF. The CDR3, as DNA: TGTGCCTGTGACACGGTGGGGGATACGCTATGCTCCTGGGACACCCGACAGATGTTTTTC.

This clone was counted between two and nine times. This chain joins TRDV1 and TRDJ1; weak D call: TRDD3 (5 bases). This CDR3 is built from 16 residues. V dropped 1 base and J dropped 0 bases, with 12 bases sitting between them. Germline CDR1 TSWWSYY, CDR2 QGS. The CDR3 DNA reads TGTGCTCTTGGGGAACGTAGTCCGGGGGACACCGATAAACTCATCTTT. This gives the protein CALGERSPGDTDKLIF.

This chain links TRDV1 with TRDJ1; 13 bases fit TRDD3. The V gene's germline CDR1 is TSWWSYY and CDR2 QGS. The CDR3 is made up of 22 amino acids. J gave up 3 bases and V 4 bases, and 23 bases lay outside the gene matches. In DNA, the CDR3 is TGTGCTCTTGGGGGCCTTCGGAAGATAACTGGGGGATACGTCCTGTACGCCGATAAACTCATCTTT. Its protein product is CALGGLRKITGGYVLYADKLIF.